This TCR beta chain emerged from a study of spatial heterogeneity in lung cancer. The CDR3 totals 13 residues. V was clipped by 8 bases and J by 15 bases; unmatched bases: 9. Germline V CDR1 and CDR2: MNHEY, SMNVEV (reference sequence). This clonotype was recorded many times. Its specificity is not known. The time point here: sample taken at primary tumor resection. TCRdb used MiXCR to reprocess the 5' RACE reads, holding one entry per CDR3 protein. This sample has 5,500 to 7,500 distinct CDR3 sequences; approximately 12% occur once, and the top ten carry more than 20%. Overall study results and limits: The authors estimated that 5.5% to 9% of tumor T cells were covered for alpha chains and around 12% for beta chains. Expanded alpha and beta TCR counts within tumors tracked tumor mutation counts.

The chain uses TRBV27 and TRBJ2-1; 14 bases match TRBD2. Sequencing used lung tumor tissue, obtained at surgery. This TCR derives from a male donor with early-stage non-small cell lung cancer. As DNA, the CDR3 is TGTGCCAGCGGGGGACTAGCGGGAGTCGTTCGGTTCTTC. It translates to CASGGLAGVVRFF.